This is a list of T cell receptor beta chains from one sample in a study of cytomegalovirus exposure and HLA in healthy donors. Measured with immunoSEQ multiplex PCR; TCRdb has only the in-frame clones, and not every one. The table includes over 70,000 clones, about two thirds detected once. Sequencing was carried out using PBMCs. These receptors all come from a woman aged 45-59 years in good health and CMV-seropositive. Each CDR3 is given without its conserved first and last residue. D genes are given only for firm matches.

v_gene: TRBV20-1; j_gene: TRBJ1-4; d_gene: -; CDR3aa: SAEDGGTMF
v_gene: TRBV28; j_gene: TRBJ1-4; d_gene: -; CDR3aa: ASSLLRAGANEKLF
v_gene: TRBV28; j_gene: TRBJ2-1; d_gene: -; CDR3aa: ASSPQAMSSYNEQF
v_gene: TRBV5-8; j_gene: TRBJ1-5; d_gene: TRBD1; CDR3aa: ASSLPQGAISNQPQH
v_gene: TRBV5-1; j_gene: TRBJ1-6; d_gene: -; CDR3aa: ASSSDNSPLH
v_gene: TRBV28; j_gene: TRBJ1-2; d_gene: -; CDR3aa: ASTLSLQVANYGYT
v_gene: TRBV28; j_gene: TRBJ1-1; d_gene: -; CDR3aa: ASSLIITEAF
v_gene: TRBV9; j_gene: TRBJ2-2; d_gene: TRBD2; CDR3aa: ASSAHSAMGLAGGVDTGELF
v_gene: TRBV7-3; j_gene: TRBJ2-7; d_gene: -; CDR3aa: ASSLSYGGEQY
v_gene: TRBV5-4; j_gene: TRBJ2-7; d_gene: TRBD2; CDR3aa: ASSLGGGAAYEQY
v_gene: TRBV6-1; j_gene: TRBJ2-3; d_gene: TRBD2; CDR3aa: ASSEYRTSGITDTQY
v_gene: TRBV5-5; j_gene: TRBJ2-2; d_gene: TRBD1; CDR3aa: ASSVGVGTVNTGELF
v_gene: TRBV28; j_gene: TRBJ1-4; d_gene: TRBD1; CDR3aa: ASIKTGYEKLF
v_gene: TRBV11-2; j_gene: TRBJ1-2; d_gene: -; CDR3aa: ASSLGSANYGYT
v_gene: TRBV7-2; j_gene: TRBJ2-5; d_gene: TRBD1; CDR3aa: ASSRGWGQGDETQY
v_gene: TRBV5-6; j_gene: TRBJ2-7; d_gene: TRBD1; CDR3aa: ASSFGTASYEQY
v_gene: TRBV5-1; j_gene: TRBJ1-1; d_gene: -; CDR3aa: ASRPREGTEAF
v_gene: TRBV7-9; j_gene: TRBJ2-7; d_gene: -; CDR3aa: ASSLWQGNDEQY
v_gene: TRBV7-9; j_gene: TRBJ2-7; d_gene: -; CDR3aa: ASSLASTAVRAEQY
v_gene: TRBV10-3; j_gene: TRBJ1-2; d_gene: -; CDR3aa: AISESGEAWRYGYT
v_gene: TRBV7-3; j_gene: TRBJ2-5; d_gene: TRBD2; CDR3aa: ASSPTGGGNQETQY
v_gene: TRBV7-9; j_gene: TRBJ1-1; d_gene: TRBD1; CDR3aa: ASSPRDRGGTEAF
v_gene: TRBV5-4; j_gene: TRBJ2-1; d_gene: -; CDR3aa: ASSLEGGAAYNEQF
v_gene: TRBV28; j_gene: TRBJ1-3; d_gene: -; CDR3aa: ASRPELKSGGNTIY
v_gene: TRBV5-1; j_gene: TRBJ1-1; d_gene: TRBD1; CDR3aa: ASSIQGQGNTEAF